This TCR beta chain was found in a study of beta chain features in type 1 diabetes. Study-level results: For TCRB rearrangement, an influence of HLA type remained unresolved here. In every one of the four CD4+ subsets, TCRB CDR3s were moderately but significantly shorter in Type 1 diabetes patients.

Reverse transcription of all isolated RNA meant that expressed TCRB transcripts were sequenced. Assay used: immunoSEQ multiplex PCR; TCRdb lists only in-frame clones, some missing. The sample lists around 340,000 clones; 6.5% to 10% were seen once. In total, each donor contributed a single heparinised blood draw that averaged about 120 mL. Central memory, naive, regulatory and stem cell-like memory CD4+ cells were sorted by CD45RO/CCR7/CD25/CD127/CD95/CD27. The CDR3 length is 16 residues. The J segment lost 14 bases and the V segment lost 1 base, leaving 16 bases of the junction unmatched. Germline lookup yields CDR1 MNHEY and CDR2 SVGAGI. As regards this clone: Its antigen is unidentified.

Sequencing was carried out using central memory CD4+ T cells from blood. The gene calls are TRBV6-5 and TRBJ2-1, with 8 positions matching TRBD2. The sequence came from a woman in her late teens or twenties in good health. Written as DNA, the CDR3 is TGTGCCAGCAGTTACTTCCAAGTTAGTGGTAGCGGGACTGAGTTCTTC. Translating gives CASSYFQVSGSGTEFF.